One and the same sample provided the 4 T cell receptor beta chains below, sequenced in a study of blood T cell repertoires in COVID-19. Measured with immunoSEQ multiplex PCR; TCRdb has only the in-frame clones, and not every one. The data show 90,000 to 120,000 clones, about 79% seen once. The material sequenced was peripheral blood. The receptors originated from a woman of 80 years or more with active or convalescent COVID-19.

V gene TRBV5-1 combines with J gene TRBJ2-5, with 11 bases aligning to TRBD1. The CDR3 spans 16 residues. Trimming took 2 bases from V and 1 from J; bases not matched to a gene: 4. CDR1 is SGHRS, CDR2 YFSETQ, per germline. The CDR3 loop reads CASSLGQGAPQETQYF. The DNA of the CDR3 is TGCGCCAGCAGCTTAGGACAGGGGGCCCCCCAAGAGACCCAGTACTTC.

The chain joins TRBV7-2 to TRBJ2-5, with 10 bases matching TRBD2. Per germline, CDR1 SGHTA and CDR2 FQGNSA. Trimming cost V 5 bases and J 5 bases; bases outside gene matches: 8. CDR3 length equals 15 residues. CDR3 residues: CASSLSGRVGETQYF. The CDR3 nucleotides read TGTGCCAGCAGCCTAAGCGGGAGGGTCGGGGAGACCCAGTACTTC.

The rearrangement joins TRBV6-6 to TRBJ1-6; TRBD1 is a possible D gene (5 bases). This CDR3 has 17 residues. Deletions cut 6 bases from V and 9 bases from J, with 24 bases between. Germline loops: CDR1 MNHNY, CDR2 SVGAGI (reference sequence). In DNA, the CDR3 is TGTGCCAGCAGCCGAGCTTGGCAGGGAGGACTTGGTTCACCCCTCCACTTT. Translating it yields CASSRAWQGGLGSPLHF.

V is TRBV7-9 and J is TRBJ1-1; possible D gene TRBD1, 5 bases. CDR3 length: 14 amino acids. Looked up from germline, CDR1 is SEHNR and CDR2 is FQNEAQ (reference sequence). With 0 bases removed from V and 1 base from J, the gap between germline ends came to 6 bases. The CDR3 bases are TGTGCCAGCAGCTTAGCTCAGGGGAACACTGAAGCTTTCTTT. It yields the protein CASSLAQGNTEAFF.